This T cell receptor beta chain was found in a study of blood T cells in healthy people across ages. The CDR3 consists of 15 residues. V dropped 7 bases and J dropped 2; count of bases not matched to a gene: 10. Germline CDR1 is MNHEY and CDR2 is SVGEGT. The authors ran a second PCR of 7 to 11 cycles using a sample-barcoded 5' primer and a J-beta primer mix. Each single sample gave us at least 2.5 million CDR3-containing paired-end reads. One entry per CDR3 protein results from TCRdb running MiXCR on the 5' RACE reads. The sample lists 700,000 to 900,000 distinct CDR3 sequences; more than 25% were seen once. Concerning this clonotype: Its antigen is unidentified.

Notes on the study in general: A strong correlation was found between TCR beta diversity and the percentage of naive T cells.

There were healthy Caucasian individuals from Russia, aged about 6 to 100, serving as donors. PBMCs were isolated at a quantity of at least 6.5 million per sample. These records were also assigned to another study, of T cells of mothers and their children.

Sequences were obtained from blood. The clonotype originates from a boy aged 10-17 years in good health. The chain couples TRBV6-2 or TRBV6-3 to TRBJ1-2, with TRBD1 matching 7 bases. CDR3 nucleotide sequence: TGTGCCAGCAAAGAGGGGGCGCGGATAAACTATGGCTACACCTTC. This sequence encodes CASKEGARINYGYTF.